This T cell receptor (beta chain) originates from a study of cytomegalovirus exposure and HLA in healthy donors. Broader study findings: Beyond CMV serostatus, there was no information to go on about immune exposure.

Germline CDR1 MNHNY, CDR2 SVGAGI (reference sequence). The CDR3 is 16 residues long. V was pared by 0 bases and J by 0 bases, with 9 bases between. To note about this clone: Its cognate antigen is unknown.

The PCR made use of 60 Vbeta and 13 Jbeta primers. Libraries were prepared by immunoSEQ multiplex PCR; TCRdb keeps only in-frame clonotypes and omits some of them. The data contain 150,000 to 160,000 clones, 85% of them singletons. The sequence was collected from a woman between 18 and 29 years old in good health and CMV-seronegative. Specimen: PBMCs. The rearrangement uses TRBV6-6 and TRBJ1-3; D is undetermined. The CDR3 loop is CASSYSRLLSGNTIYF. The CDR3 nucleotides read TGTGCCAGCAGTTACTCCCGACTACTCTCTGGAAACACCATATATTTT.